This entry lists 29 T cell receptor beta chains sequenced from one sample in a study of beta chain features in type 1 diabetes. Study outcomes and limitations: Researchers report that Type 1 diabetes patients had moderately but significantly shorter TCRB CDR3s across all four CD4+ subsets.

These receptors' antigens are unknown. Every bit of the isolated RNA underwent reverse transcription, so sequencing read expressed TCRB transcripts. TCRdb's table, derived via immunoSEQ multiplex PCR, lists solely in-frame clones and lacks some. The data show about 700,000 clones, around an eighth seen once. Specimen: naive CD4+ T cells from blood. The receptors here all came from a man aged 18 to 29 with type 1 diabetes.

This clone occurred a few times. The chain joins TRBV5-1 to TRBJ2-7; no reliable D call. CDR1 and CDR2 from the germline V gene are SGHRS and YFSETQ. The CDR3 is 11 residues long. The V and J ends lost 5 bases and 4 bases respectively, with 7 bases between them. CDR3 coding DNA: TGCGCCAGCAGGGGCGTGTACGAGCAGTACTTC. Encoded protein: CASRGVYEQYF.

This clone has just a few counts. The V call is TRBV5-1, the J call TRBJ2-7, with 7 bases that match TRBD2. Germline V CDR1 and CDR2: SGHRS, YFSETQ. The CDR3 totals 13 residues. V shed 6 bases and J 4 bases; nucleotides not matched to a gene: 7. The CDR3 spells CASMARGSYEQYF. CDR3 nucleotide sequence: TGCGCCAGCATGGCGCGGGGGAGTTACGAGCAGTACTTC.

The chain carries TRBV6-6 and TRBJ2-1, with D unclear. Trimming took 9 bases from V and 7 from J, leaving 13 bases between them. This CDR3 contains 12 residues. Germline V gene data show CDR1 as MNHNY and CDR2 as SVGAGI (reference sequence). CDR3 sequence (DNA): TGTGCCAGTGAATCCCGGACGAATGAGCAGTTCTTC. It encodes CASESRTNEQFF.

In regard to this clone: The same CDR3 arises from other DNA sequences in this sample as well. The V gene is TRBV2, the J gene TRBJ2-7; unclear D gene. The CDR3 loop spans 10 amino acids. Trimming removed 1 base at V and 6 bases at J, with 1 base between. Germline V gene data show CDR1 as SNHLY and CDR2 as FYNNEI. In nucleotides, the CDR3 is TGTGCCAGCAGTGAAGGCGAGCAGTACTTC. Translating gives CASSEGEQYF.

The rearrangement links TRBV6-5 to TRBJ1-5, with D perhaps TRBD1 (6 bases). The CDR3 extends over 15 amino acids. Germline values: CDR1 MNHEY, CDR2 SVGAGI. The ends were cut back, 6 bases at V and 1 base at J, with 13 bases in the middle. As DNA, the CDR3 is TGTGCCAGCAGACCCCGGACAGAGAGCAATCAGCCCCAGCATTTT. Translating it yields CASRPRTESNQPQHF.

The CDR3 coding sequence is TGCAGCGTTGTCTCCAATCACAGGGCCGCTAACTATGGCTACACCTTC. Encoded protein: CSVVSNHRAANYGYTF. V gene TRBV29-1 combines with J gene TRBJ1-2; maybe TRBD1 (6 bases). Deletions cut 4 bases from V and 0 bases from J, with 18 bases between. This CDR3 region has 16 residues. Germline V lookup: CDR1 SQVTM, CDR2 ANQGSEA.

CDR3 protein: CASSEVYRDSYNEQFF. The CDR3 nucleotides are TGTGCCAGCAGTGAGGTATACAGGGACTCCTACAATGAGCAGTTCTTC. V usage is TRBV2 and J usage is TRBJ2-1, with D maybe TRBD1 (6 bases). V lost 3 bases to trimming and J lost 0 bases, with 12 bases between them. Germline CDR1 SNHLY, CDR2 FYNNEI. This CDR3 contains 16 residues.

With regard to this clone: This same CDR3 is encoded by further DNA sequences in the sample. This chain joins TRBV19 and TRBJ2-3; D is possibly TRBD1 (5 bases). Germline V gives CDR1 LNHDA, CDR2 SQIVND (reference sequence). Trimming pared 5 bases from V and 6 bases from J, leaving 9 bases between. This CDR3 spans 12 amino acids. As DNA, the CDR3 is TGTGCCAGTAGTTCCAGGGCCGATACGCAGTATTTT. Residues: CASSSRADTQYF.

The chain is built from TRBV25-1 and TRBJ2-5; D gene unclear. Trimming stripped 4 bases from V and 2 bases from J, with 14 bases between. This CDR3 is 15 amino acids long. Germline V gives CDR1 MGHDK, CDR2 SYGVNS. The CDR3 region is CASSGHAREQETQYF. The CDR3, as DNA: TGTGCCAGCAGTGGCCACGCAAGGGAACAAGAGACCCAGTACTTC.

The rearrangement joins TRBV2 to TRBJ2-7; D possibly corresponds to TRBD2 (5 bases). The CDR3 totals 11 residues. V was pared by 7 bases and J by 2 bases, with 6 bases between. The germline gives CDR1 SNHLY, CDR2 FYNNEI. Written as DNA, the CDR3 is TGTGCCAGCAAGGAGGCCTACGAGCAGTACTTC. Translating gives CASKEAYEQYF.

DNA for the CDR3: TGTGCCAGCACCCAGAACTACAATGAGCAGTTCTTC. This sequence encodes CASTQNYNEQFF. The rearrangement links TRBV7-8 to TRBJ2-1; unclear D gene. The CDR3 has 12 amino acids. V lost 7 bases and J lost 3, with 7 bases in between. The germline V gene has CDR1 SGHVS and CDR2 FQNEAQ.

This chain joins TRBV19 and TRBJ2-1; 12 bases agree with TRBD2. V trimming: 6 bases; J trimming: 5 bases; junction bases outside the gene matches: 8. This CDR3 is 16 amino acids long. CDR1 is LNHDA and CDR2 is SQIVND in the germline V gene (reference sequence). In nucleotides, the CDR3 is TGTGCCAGTAGCCTCTTGCCTAGCGGGGGGGACAATGAGCAGTTCTTC. Protein: CASSLLPSGGDNEQFF.

This clone was recorded a few times. The chain is built from TRBV6-5 and TRBJ1-2; D gene ambiguous. The germline V gene has CDR1 MNHEY and CDR2 SVGAGI. The CDR3 extends over 14 amino acids. Trimming cost V 0 bases and J 8 bases, with 13 bases left between them. The CDR3 coding sequence is TGTGCCAGCAGTTACTCGGGCAGCTTGCTAGGCTACACCTTC. It codes for CASSYSGSLLGYTF.

This clone has only a few counts. The CDR3 region is CSVSTGASSYNEQFF. CDR3 in DNA: TGCAGCGTTTCGACAGGGGCTAGCTCCTACAATGAGCAGTTCTTC. The chain couples TRBV29-1 to TRBJ2-1; the match to TRBD1 covers 8 bases. The CDR3 loop spans 15 amino acids. Losses at the gene ends were 5 bases for V and 0 bases for J; bases not matched to a gene: 6. Germline V gives CDR1 SQVTM, CDR2 ANQGSEA.

The V gene is TRBV30, the J gene TRBJ2-7; D uncertain. V gave up 0 bases and J gave up 2 bases, with 8 bases separating them. Per germline, CDR1 GTSNPN and CDR2 SVGIG (reference sequence). The CDR3 runs to 13 residues. CDR3 nucleotides: TGTGCCTGGAGTGTAAGGGTCACCTACGAGCAGTACTTC. Translation gives CAWSVRVTYEQYF. The full variable domain, its missing parts supplied by reference TRBV30 and TRBJ2-7, is SQTIHQWPATLVQPVGSPLSLECTVEGTSNPNLYWYRQAAGRGLQLLFYSVGIGQISSEVPQNLSASRPQDRQFILSSKKLLLSDSGFYLCAWSVRVTYEQYFGPGTRLTVT.

In its sample, this clone was seen once. The V gene is TRBV6-5, the J gene TRBJ2-7; D gene uncertain. V lost 6 bases and J lost 2, with 5 bases in between. Germline V CDR1 and CDR2: MNHEY, SVGAGI. This CDR3 has 11 amino acids. CDR3 loop: CASSHTYEQYF. CDR3 bases: TGTGCCAGCAGCCACACCTACGAGCAGTACTTC.

DNA of the CDR3: TGTGCCAGCAGTTATGGGGGCCGTAGCAATCAGCCCCAGCATTTT. It translates to CASSYGGRSNQPQHF. The V gene is TRBV27, the J gene TRBJ1-5; tentatively, D is TRBD1 (6 bases). The CDR3 runs to 15 residues. Between the trimmed V and J ends, which lost 4 bases and 0 bases, there was a span of 10 bases. Germline V gene data show CDR1 as MNHEY and CDR2 as SMNVEV (reference sequence).

A few counts support this clone. This rearrangement joins TRBV15 to TRBJ2-3, with D perhaps TRBD2 (6 bases). The CDR3 totals 13 residues. The V gene lost 8 bases and the J gene lost 1 base, with 10 bases spanning the gap. Germline CDR1 reads LNHNV; CDR2 reads YYDKDF (reference sequence). The CDR3 nucleotides read TGTGCCACCCGGGGCGGGGGCACAGATACGCAGTATTTT. This codes for CATRGGGTDTQYF.

This clone has more than one count but fewer than ten. The chain employs TRBV5-4 and TRBJ2-5, with TRBD2 identical over 8 bases. The germline V gene has CDR1 SGHNT and CDR2 YYREEE (reference sequence). V lost 4 bases to trimming and J lost 5 bases; unmatched junction nucleotides: 10. The CDR3 is made up of 15 amino acids. This chain's CDR3 is CASSPRGGEYETQYF. DNA for the CDR3: TGTGCCAGCAGCCCCCGGGGGGGTGAATACGAGACCCAGTACTTC.

This chain links TRBV29-1 with TRBJ1-3; the match to TRBD1 covers 7 bases. V lost 4 bases to trimming and J lost 11 bases; unmatched junction nucleotides: 8. CDR3 length: 12 amino acids. CDR1 and CDR2 (germline): SQVTM, ANQGSEA. CDR3 sequence reads: CSVGAGGYPIYF. For the CDR3, the DNA is TGCAGCGTTGGGGCAGGGGGATATCCCATATATTTT.

This clone turned up a few times. V usage is TRBV7-2 and J usage is TRBJ2-2, with TRBD1 matching over 8 bases. The CDR3 totals 15 residues. Germline CDR1 is SGHTA and CDR2 is FQGNSA. After removal of 5 bases from V and 7 bases from J, the junction contained 9 bases not matched to a gene. The CDR3 nucleotides read TGTGCCAGCAGCCCCGGACAGGGCCGTGGCGGGGAGCTGTTTTTT. Translating it yields CASSPGQGRGGELFF.

A few counts support this clone. The chain is built from TRBV29-1 and TRBJ1-1; maybe TRBD1 (5 bases). Trimming left V 7 bases short and J 3 bases short, with 15 bases between. The CDR3 totals 13 residues. Germline CDR1 reads SQVTM; CDR2 reads ANQGSEA. CDR3: CSADPGWDTEAFF. CDR3 nucleotide sequence: TGCAGCGCCGATCCAGGGTGGGACACTGAAGCTTTCTTT.

The chain couples TRBV19 to TRBJ2-3; 7 bases are shared with TRBD2. Germline trimming cut 7 bases from V and 2 bases from J; bases unmatched to any gene: 9. This CDR3 contains 15 residues. Germline lookup yields CDR1 LNHDA and CDR2 SQIVND (reference sequence). This CDR3 reads CASKSLARSTDTQYF. The DNA of the CDR3 is TGTGCCAGTAAATCACTAGCGAGATCCACAGATACGCAGTATTTT.

This clone was seen only a few times. The J gene is TRBJ1-2, the V gene TRBV27, with no clear D. Between the trimmed V and J ends, which lost 7 bases and 5 bases, there was a span of 14 bases. CDR3 length: 13 residues. CDR1 is MNHEY and CDR2 is SMNVEV in the germline V gene (reference sequence). CDR3 amino acids: CASKFEGPYGYTF. CDR3 sequence (DNA): TGTGCCAGCAAGTTTGAGGGCCCATATGGCTACACCTTC.

The chain couples TRBV11-2 to TRBJ2-1; D is perhaps TRBD1 or TRBD2 (5 bases each). The V gene's germline CDR1 is SGHAT and CDR2 FQNNGV. This CDR3 region has 13 residues. V shed 0 bases and J shed 10 bases, with 10 bases lying between them. The CDR3 sequence is CASSLDRGGEQFF. CDR3 sequence (DNA): TGTGCCAGCAGCTTAGATCGGGGCGGGGAGCAGTTCTTC. Using reference TRBV11-2 and TRBJ2-1 for the parts outside the CDR3, the full variable domain is EAGVAQSPRYKIIEKRQSVAFWCNPISGHATLYWYQQILGQGPKLLIQFQNNGVVDDSQLPKDRFSAERLKGVDSTLKIQPAKLEDSAVYLCASSLDRGGEQFFGPGTRLTVL.

This clone was counted once. CDR3 residues: CASSQWTGEGETQYF. The CDR3 coding sequence is TGTGCCAGCAGCCAATGGACAGGGGAGGGAGAGACCCAGTACTTC. The chain has TRBV4-2 and TRBJ2-5; 9 positions agree with TRBD1. The CDR3 has 15 residues. Unmatched junction bases numbered 5, after V lost 2 bases and J lost 4 bases. Germline V lookup: CDR1 LGHNA, CDR2 YNFKEQ.

The chain recombines TRBV25-1 with TRBJ2-2, with 15 bases matching TRBD2. With 5 bases clipped from V and 4 bases from J, the junction kept 5 bases outside the gene matches. In germline, CDR1 is MGHDK, CDR2 SYGVNS. The CDR3 spans 17 residues. CDR3 region: CASSPPGLAGGTGELFF. The CDR3 coding sequence is TGTGCCAGCAGTCCCCCGGGACTAGCGGGGGGCACCGGGGAGCTGTTTTTT.

V usage is TRBV9 and J usage is TRBJ2-2; D is perhaps TRBD1 (6 bases). This CDR3 has 15 amino acids. V lost 5 bases to trimming and J lost 1 base, with 12 bases between them. CDR1 is SGDLS and CDR2 is YYNGEE in the germline V gene. In DNA, the CDR3 is TGTGCCAGCAGATTATCGGGACAGAACACCGGGGAGCTGTTTTTT. It codes for CASRLSGQNTGELFF.

This clone appeared a few times. J is TRBJ2-7 and V is TRBV30; weak D call: TRBD2 (6 bases). The V end lost 4 bases, the J end lost 4 bases, and 17 bases lay between the germline ends. The CDR3 runs 14 residues. Germline lookup yields CDR1 GTSNPN and CDR2 SVGIG (reference sequence). The chain's CDR3 is CAWKGGTERYEQYF. The CDR3 DNA reads as TGTGCCTGGAAGGGCGGGACGGAGAGATACGAGCAGTACTTC.